This T cell receptor (beta chain) was observed in a study of shared clonotypes between healthy human individuals. None of the donors, who were healthy HIV-negative adults, had recently had acute infections or vaccinations. The CDR3 is 10 residues long. The V end lost 7 bases, the J end lost 13 bases, and 13 bases lay between the germline ends. The germline V gene encodes CDR1 MNHEY and CDR2 SMNVEV (reference sequence). The run depth of the assay was deep. Profiling relied on immunoSEQ multiplex PCR, and the TCRdb table lists in-frame clones only, not all of them. This sample has about 1.1 million clones, with 70% to 80% found just once.

The specimen was memory CD4+ T cells from PBMCs. The subset was: CD45RA-negative fraction. The V gene is TRBV27, the J gene TRBJ2-5; D call uncertain. The sequence derives from a young man in good health. Some clones in this sample may be carry-over from other donors' samples. The CDR3 DNA reads as TGTGCCAGCACCCCACAGACCAGGTACTTC. It is translated as CASTPQTRYF.